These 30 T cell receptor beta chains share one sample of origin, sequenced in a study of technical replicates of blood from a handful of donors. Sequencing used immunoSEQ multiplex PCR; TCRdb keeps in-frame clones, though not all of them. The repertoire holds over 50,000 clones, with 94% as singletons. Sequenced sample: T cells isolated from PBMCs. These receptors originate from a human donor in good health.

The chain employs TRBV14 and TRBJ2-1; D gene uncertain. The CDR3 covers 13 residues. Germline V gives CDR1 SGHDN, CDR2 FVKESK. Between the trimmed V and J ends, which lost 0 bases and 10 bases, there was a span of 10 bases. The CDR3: CASSQDLGQEQFF. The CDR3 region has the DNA TGTGCCAGCAGCCAAGATCTTGGGCAGGAGCAGTTCTTC.

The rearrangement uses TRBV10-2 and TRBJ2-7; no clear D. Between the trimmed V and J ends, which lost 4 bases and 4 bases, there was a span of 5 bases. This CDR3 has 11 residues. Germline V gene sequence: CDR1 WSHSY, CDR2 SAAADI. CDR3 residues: CASSGYYEQYF. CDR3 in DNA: TGCGCCAGCAGTGGCTATTACGAGCAGTACTTC.

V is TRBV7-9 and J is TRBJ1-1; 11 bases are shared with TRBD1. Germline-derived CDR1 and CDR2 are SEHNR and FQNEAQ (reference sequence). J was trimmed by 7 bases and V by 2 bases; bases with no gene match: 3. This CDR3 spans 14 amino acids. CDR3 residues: CASSLTGTGGEAFF. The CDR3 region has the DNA TGTGCCAGCAGCTTAACCGGGACAGGGGGTGAAGCTTTCTTT.

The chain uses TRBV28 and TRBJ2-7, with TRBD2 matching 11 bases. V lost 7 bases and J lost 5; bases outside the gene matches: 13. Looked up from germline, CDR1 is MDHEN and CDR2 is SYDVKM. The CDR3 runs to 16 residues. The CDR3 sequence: CASTDTSGRGRDEQYF. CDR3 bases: TGTGCCAGCACGGATACTAGCGGGAGAGGTCGGGACGAGCAGTACTTC.

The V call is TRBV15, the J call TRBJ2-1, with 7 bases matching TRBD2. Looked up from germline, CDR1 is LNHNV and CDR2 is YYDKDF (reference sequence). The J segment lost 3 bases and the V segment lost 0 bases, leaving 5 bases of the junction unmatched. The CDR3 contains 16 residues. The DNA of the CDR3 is TGTGCCACCAGCAGAGAACGTGGGAGGGGCTACAATGAGCAGTTCTTC. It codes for CATSRERGRGYNEQFF.

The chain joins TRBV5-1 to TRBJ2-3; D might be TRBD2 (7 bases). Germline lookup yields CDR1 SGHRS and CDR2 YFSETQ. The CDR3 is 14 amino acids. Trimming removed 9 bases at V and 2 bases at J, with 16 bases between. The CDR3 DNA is TGCGCCACTCGAGGGGGGGCAGACACAGATACGCAGTATTTT. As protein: CATRGGADTDTQYF.

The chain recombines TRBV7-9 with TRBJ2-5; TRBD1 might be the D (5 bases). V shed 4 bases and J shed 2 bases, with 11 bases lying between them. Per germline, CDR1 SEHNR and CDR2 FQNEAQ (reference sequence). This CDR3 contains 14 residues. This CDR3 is CASSSQGLQETQYF. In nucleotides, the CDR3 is TGTGCCAGCAGCTCGCAGGGTTTGCAAGAGACCCAGTACTTC.

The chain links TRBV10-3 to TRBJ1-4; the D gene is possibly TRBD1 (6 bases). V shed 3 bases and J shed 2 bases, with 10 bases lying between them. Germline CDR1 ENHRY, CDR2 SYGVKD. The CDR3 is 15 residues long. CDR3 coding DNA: TGTGCCATCAGTGAACAGGGTGGTACTAATGAAAAACTGTTTTTT. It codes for CAISEQGGTNEKLFF.

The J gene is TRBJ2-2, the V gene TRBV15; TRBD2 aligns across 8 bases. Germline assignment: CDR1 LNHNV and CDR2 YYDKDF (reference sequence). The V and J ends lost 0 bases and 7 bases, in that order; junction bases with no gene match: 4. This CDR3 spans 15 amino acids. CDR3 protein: CATSRDPGGNGELFF. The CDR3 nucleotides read TGTGCCACCAGCAGAGATCCGGGGGGGAACGGGGAGCTGTTTTTT.

Written as DNA, the CDR3 is TGTGCCACCAGCAGCACAGGGACCTACGAGCAGTACTTC. Protein sequence: CATSSTGTYEQYF. This chain uses TRBV15 with TRBJ2-7; tentatively, D is TRBD1 (6 bases). CDR1 and CDR2 (germline): LNHNV, YYDKDF (reference sequence). The CDR3 runs to 13 residues. Trimming stripped 3 bases from V and 2 bases from J, with 8 bases between.

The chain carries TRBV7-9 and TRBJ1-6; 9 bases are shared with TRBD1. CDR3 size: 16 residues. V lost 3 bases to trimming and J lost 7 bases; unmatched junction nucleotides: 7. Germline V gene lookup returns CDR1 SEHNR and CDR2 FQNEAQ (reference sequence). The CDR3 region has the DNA TGTGCCAGCAGCTTCTCGTTGACAGGGGGAAATTCACCCCTCCACTTT. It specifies CASSFSLTGGNSPLHF. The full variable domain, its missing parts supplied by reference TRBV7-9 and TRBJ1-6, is DTGVSQNPRHKITKRGQNVTFRCDPISEHNRLYWYRQTLGQGPEFLTYFQNEAQLEKSRLLSDRFSAERPKGSFSTLEIQRTEQGDSAMYLCASSFSLTGGNSPLHFGNGTRLTVT.

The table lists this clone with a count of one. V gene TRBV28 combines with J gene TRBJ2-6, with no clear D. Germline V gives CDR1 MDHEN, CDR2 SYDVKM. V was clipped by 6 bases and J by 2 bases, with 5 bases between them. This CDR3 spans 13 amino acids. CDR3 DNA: TGTGCCAGCAGCCTAGCTGGGGCCAACGTCCTGACTTTC. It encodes CASSLAGANVLTF.

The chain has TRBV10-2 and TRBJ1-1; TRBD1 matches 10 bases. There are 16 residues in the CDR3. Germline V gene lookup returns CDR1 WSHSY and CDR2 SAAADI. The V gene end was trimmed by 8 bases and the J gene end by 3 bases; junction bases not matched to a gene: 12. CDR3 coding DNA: TGCGCCAGCCGTATACCGGGACAGGGGAGGGACACTGAAGCTTTCTTT. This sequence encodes CASRIPGQGRDTEAFF.

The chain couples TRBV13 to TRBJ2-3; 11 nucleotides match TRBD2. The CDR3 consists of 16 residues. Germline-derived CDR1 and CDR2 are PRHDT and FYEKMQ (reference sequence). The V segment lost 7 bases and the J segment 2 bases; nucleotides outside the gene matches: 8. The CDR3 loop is CASKGLAEPNTDTQYF. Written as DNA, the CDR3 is TGTGCCAGCAAGGGACTAGCGGAACCTAACACAGATACGCAGTATTTT.

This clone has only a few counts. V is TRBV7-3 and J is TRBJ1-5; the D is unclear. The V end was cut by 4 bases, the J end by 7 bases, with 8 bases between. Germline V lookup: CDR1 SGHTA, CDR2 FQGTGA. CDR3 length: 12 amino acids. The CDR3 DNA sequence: TGTGCCAGCAGCTCCCCAGGCCAGCCCCAGCATTTT. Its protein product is CASSSPGQPQHF.

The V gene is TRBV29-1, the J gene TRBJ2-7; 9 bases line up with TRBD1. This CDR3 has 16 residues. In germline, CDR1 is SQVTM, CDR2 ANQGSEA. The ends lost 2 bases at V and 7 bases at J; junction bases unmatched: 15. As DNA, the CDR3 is TGCAGCGTTGAAAGTACCGGGACAGGGCCCAGAGGAGAGCAGTACTTC. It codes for CSVESTGTGPRGEQYF.

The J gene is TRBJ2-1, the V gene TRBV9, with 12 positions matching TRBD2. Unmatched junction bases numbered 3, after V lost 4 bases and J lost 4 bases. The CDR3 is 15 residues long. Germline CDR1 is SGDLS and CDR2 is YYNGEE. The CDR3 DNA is TGTGCCAGCAGCATTCTAGCGGGAGGGTACAATGAGCAGTTCTTC. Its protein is CASSILAGGYNEQFF.

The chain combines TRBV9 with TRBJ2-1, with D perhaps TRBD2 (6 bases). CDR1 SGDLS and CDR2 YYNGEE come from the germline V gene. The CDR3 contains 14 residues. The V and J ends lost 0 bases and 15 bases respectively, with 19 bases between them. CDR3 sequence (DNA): TGTGCCAGCAGCGTAGCCGAGGGACGGGGGTCGACGTTCTTC. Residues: CASSVAEGRGSTFF. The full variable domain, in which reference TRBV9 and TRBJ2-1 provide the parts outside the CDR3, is DSGVTQTPKHLITATGQRVTLRCSPRSGDLSVYWYQQSLDQGLQFLIQYYNGEERAKGNILERFSAQQFPDLHSELNLSSLELGDSALYFCASSVAEGRGSTFFGPGTRLTVL.

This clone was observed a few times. CDR3 in DNA: TGTGCCAGCAGTTACTGGACAGGGGGCACTGAAGCTTTCTTT. Its translation: CASSYWTGGTEAFF. This rearrangement joins TRBV6-5 to TRBJ1-1; 10 bases fit TRBD1. The ends lost 1 base at V and 4 bases at J; junction bases unmatched: 0. Germline V gene lookup returns CDR1 MNHEY and CDR2 SVGAGI. The length of the CDR3 is 14 residues.

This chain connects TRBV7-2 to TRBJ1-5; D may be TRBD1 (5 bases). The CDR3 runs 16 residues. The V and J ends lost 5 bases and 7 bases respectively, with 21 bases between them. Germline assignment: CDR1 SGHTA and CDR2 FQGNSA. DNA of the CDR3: TGTGCCAGCAGCCCCCGTGGGGGGGTCCCATGGCAGCCCCAGCATTTT. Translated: CASSPRGGVPWQPQHF.

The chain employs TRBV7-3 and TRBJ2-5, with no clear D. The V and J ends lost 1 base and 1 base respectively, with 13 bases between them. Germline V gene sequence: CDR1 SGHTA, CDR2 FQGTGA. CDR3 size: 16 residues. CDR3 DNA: TGTGCCAGCAGCTTAATACACTACGCAACCCAAGAGACCCAGTACTTC. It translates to CASSLIHYATQETQYF.

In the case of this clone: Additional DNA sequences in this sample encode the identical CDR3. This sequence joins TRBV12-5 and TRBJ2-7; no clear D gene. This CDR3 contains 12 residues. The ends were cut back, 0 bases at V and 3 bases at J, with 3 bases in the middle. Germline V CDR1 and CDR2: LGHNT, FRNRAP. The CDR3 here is CASGLVLYEQYF. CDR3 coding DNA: TGTGCTAGTGGTTTGGTACTCTACGAGCAGTACTTC.

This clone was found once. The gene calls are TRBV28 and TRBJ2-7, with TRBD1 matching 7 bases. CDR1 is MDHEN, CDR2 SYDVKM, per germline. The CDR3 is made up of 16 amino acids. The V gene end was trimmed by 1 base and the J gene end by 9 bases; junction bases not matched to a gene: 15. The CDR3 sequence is CASSLYPATRGKAQYF. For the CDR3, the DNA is TGTGCCAGCAGTTTATATCCCGCGACCAGGGGGAAAGCGCAGTACTTC.

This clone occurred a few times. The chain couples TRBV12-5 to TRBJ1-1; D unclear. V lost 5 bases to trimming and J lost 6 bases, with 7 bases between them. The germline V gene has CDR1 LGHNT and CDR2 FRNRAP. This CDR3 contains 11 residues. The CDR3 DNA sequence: TGTGCTAGTGGTGAGAGGTCTGAAGCTTTCTTT. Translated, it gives CASGERSEAFF.

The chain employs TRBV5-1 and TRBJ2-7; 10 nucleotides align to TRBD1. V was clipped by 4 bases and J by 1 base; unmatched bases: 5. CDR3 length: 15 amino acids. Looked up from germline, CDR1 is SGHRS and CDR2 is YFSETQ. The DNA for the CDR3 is TGCGCCAGCAGCCGAGGACAGGGGGAGTCCTACGAGCAGTACTTC. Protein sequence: CASSRGQGESYEQYF. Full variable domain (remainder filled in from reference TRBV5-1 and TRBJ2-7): KAGVTQTPRYLIKTRGQQVTLSCSPISGHRSVSWYQQTPGQGLQFLFEYFSETQRNKGNFPGRFSGRQFSNSRSEMNVSTLELGDSALYLCASSRGQGESYEQYFGPGTRLTVT.

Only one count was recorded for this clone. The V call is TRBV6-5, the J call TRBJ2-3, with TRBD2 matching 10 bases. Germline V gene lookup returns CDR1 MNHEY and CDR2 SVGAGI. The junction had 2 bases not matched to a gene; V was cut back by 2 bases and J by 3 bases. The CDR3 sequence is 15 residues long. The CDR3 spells CASSYQREGTDTQYF. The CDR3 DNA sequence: TGTGCCAGCAGTTACCAGCGGGAGGGTACAGATACGCAGTATTTT.

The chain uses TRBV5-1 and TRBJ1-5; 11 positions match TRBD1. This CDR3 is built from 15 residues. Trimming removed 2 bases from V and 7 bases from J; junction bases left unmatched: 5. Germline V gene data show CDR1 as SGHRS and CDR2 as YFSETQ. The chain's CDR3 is CASSLAGTGGQPQHF. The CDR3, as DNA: TGCGCCAGCAGCTTAGCCGGGACAGGGGGGCAGCCCCAGCATTTT.

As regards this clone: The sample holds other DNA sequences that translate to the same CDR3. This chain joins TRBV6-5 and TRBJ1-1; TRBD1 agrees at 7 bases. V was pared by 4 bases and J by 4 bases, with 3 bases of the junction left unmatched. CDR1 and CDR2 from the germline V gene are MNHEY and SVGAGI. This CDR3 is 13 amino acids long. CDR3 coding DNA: TGTGCCAGCAGTTCTCAGGGGGGCACTGAAGCTTTCTTT. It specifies CASSSQGGTEAFF.

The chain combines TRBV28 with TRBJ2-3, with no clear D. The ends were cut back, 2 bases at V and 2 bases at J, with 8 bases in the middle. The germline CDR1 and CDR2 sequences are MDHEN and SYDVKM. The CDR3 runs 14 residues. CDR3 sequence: CASSLRPVTDTQYF. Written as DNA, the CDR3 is TGTGCCAGCAGTTTACGTCCCGTCACAGATACGCAGTATTTT.

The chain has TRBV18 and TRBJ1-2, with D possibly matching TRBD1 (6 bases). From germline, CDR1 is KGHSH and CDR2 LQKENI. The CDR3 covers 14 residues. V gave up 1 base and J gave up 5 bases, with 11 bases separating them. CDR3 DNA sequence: TGTGCCAGCTCACCACGTCAACAGGGATATGGCTACACCTTC. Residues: CASSPRQQGYGYTF.